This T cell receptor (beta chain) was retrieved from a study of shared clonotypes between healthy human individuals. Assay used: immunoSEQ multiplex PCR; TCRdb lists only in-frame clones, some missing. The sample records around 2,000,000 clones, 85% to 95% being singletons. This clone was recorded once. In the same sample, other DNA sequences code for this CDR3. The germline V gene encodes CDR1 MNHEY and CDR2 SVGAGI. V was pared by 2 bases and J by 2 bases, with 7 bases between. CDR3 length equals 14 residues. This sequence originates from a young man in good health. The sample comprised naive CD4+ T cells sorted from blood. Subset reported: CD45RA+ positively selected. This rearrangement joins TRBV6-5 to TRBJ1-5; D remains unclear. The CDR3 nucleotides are TGTGCCAGCAGTTACGGAGTGGGCAATCAGCCCCAGCATTTT. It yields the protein CASSYGVGNQPQHF.